These 8 T cell receptor beta chains were sequenced from one sample in a study of blood T cells in healthy people across ages (dated by TCRdb to about 2015). Library preparation employed 5' RACE. Data came from an Illumina HiSeq 2500. A second about 7 to 11 cycle PCR used a sample-barcoded 5' primer and a J-beta primer mix. The raw public data were reprocessed by TCRdb itself: fastp quality trimming at Q25, MiXCR clonotype calling, in-frame beta chains only. Entries that share a CDR3 protein sequence are merged under the most common genes and DNA. This sample lists about 1.6 million distinct CDR3 sequences; about 31% were detected once. The top ten constitute about 10% of the sample. Sequences were obtained from blood. These receptors were collected from a woman aged 25 to 39 in good health.

With regard to this clonotype: A junction boundary mismatches the germline segment, possibly from a read error. The CDR3, as DNA: TGTGCCGGCAGCCCTGACAGGGCTTTCTACGAGCAGTACTTC. Its protein product is CAGSPDRAFYEQYF. The chain combines TRBV27 with TRBJ2-7, with TRBD1 identical over 7 bases. The CDR3 has 14 residues. Looked up from germline, CDR1 is MNHEY and CDR2 is SMNVEV (reference sequence).

A few counts support this clonotype. The chain carries TRBV27 and TRBJ2-1; 7 nucleotides line up with TRBD2. Trimming at V came to 3 bases and at J to 7 bases, leaving 9 bases not matched to a gene. The CDR3 runs to 15 residues. CDR1 and CDR2 from the germline V gene are MNHEY and SMNVEV (reference sequence). As DNA, the CDR3 is TGTGCCAGCAGTTTGGGCTCGAGCGGGGCAAATGAGCAGTTCTTC. It codes for CASSLGSSGANEQFF.

The chain recombines TRBV13 with TRBJ1-2; perhaps TRBD1 as D (6 bases). CDR1 and CDR2 from the germline V gene are PRHDT and FYEKMQ (reference sequence). Trimming took off 3 bases at V and 8 bases at J, with 7 bases between the two ends. The CDR3 runs to 11 residues. The CDR3: CASSFGQGYTF. For the CDR3, the DNA is TGTGCCAGCAGCTTCGGACAGGGCTACACCTTC.

In its sample, this clonotype was seen a few times. The rearrangement uses TRBV7-2 and TRBJ2-2; D ambiguous. This CDR3 is 13 amino acids long. V gave up 2 bases and J gave up 6 bases, with 7 bases separating them. Germline loops: CDR1 SGHTA, CDR2 FQGNSA. Written as DNA, the CDR3 is TGTGCCAGCAGCTTAAACACCCCCGGGGAGCTGTTTTTT. This encodes CASSLNTPGELFF.

This clonotype was seen a handful of times. The rearrangement links TRBV6-5 to TRBJ1-2; tentative D call: TRBD1 (5 bases). The CDR3 has 15 amino acids. Germline CDR1 and CDR2: MNHEY and SVGAGI. Trimming left V 4 bases short and J 2 bases short, with 14 bases between. The CDR3 loop reads CASSWAQGYNYGYTF. The CDR3 nucleotides read TGTGCCAGCAGTTGGGCCCAGGGCTACAACTATGGCTACACCTTC.

This clonotype was found many times. V and J are TRBV29-1 and TRBJ2-3; 14 bases map to TRBD2. CDR3 length: 16 amino acids. Germline V gives CDR1 SQVTM, CDR2 ANQGSEA. V lost 7 bases, J lost 4 bases, and 10 bases stayed unmatched. Written as DNA, the CDR3 is TGCAGCGGAGCCGGGACTAGCGGGAGAGGCCCAGATACGCAGTATTTT. Translation gives CSGAGTSGRGPDTQYF.

This clonotype was found a few times. The V call is TRBV7-8, the J call TRBJ2-3; 7 nucleotides agree with TRBD2. The CDR3 contains 17 residues. CDR1 SGHVS and CDR2 FQNEAQ come from the germline V gene. With 5 bases clipped from V and 5 bases from J, the junction kept 16 bases outside the gene matches. The chain's CDR3 is CASSPTLGLGAEDTQYF. CDR3 DNA: TGTGCCAGCAGCCCTACTCTAGGACTAGGGGCGGAAGATACGCAGTATTTT.

This clonotype has more than one count but fewer than ten. The chain is built from TRBV28 and TRBJ2-3; 9 bases agree with TRBD2. Unmatched junction bases numbered 11, after V lost 6 bases and J lost 4 bases. Germline lookup yields CDR1 MDHEN and CDR2 SYDVKM. The CDR3 length is 16 residues. The CDR3 bases are TGTGCCAGCAGCCCGATAGATAGCGGGAGATCAGATACGCAGTATTTT. Translating gives CASSPIDSGRSDTQYF.